Listed below are T cell receptor beta chains from one sample, sequenced in a study of radiation and T cells in renal cell carcinoma. The repertoire was sequenced with immunoSEQ multiplex PCR; TCRdb's copy has only in-frame clones and lacks some. The sample consists of 75,000 to 95,000 clones, roughly 80% of them appearing once. Sequences were derived from blood, sampled from a patient whose treatment included radiotherapy and nephrectomy. These receptors all come from a man aged 45-65 years with renal cell carcinoma. Both conserved end residues are part of each CDR3. The D gene is left open where the match is weak. Expanded clones get a size class; other rows say once, few or many, or leave the size out.

V: TRBV19
length: 15
size: .
J: TRBJ2-1
D: TRBD2
DNA: TGTGCCAGTGGAGTAGCGGGAAGCTCCTACAATGAGCAGTTCTTC
CDR3: CASGVAGSSYNEQFF

V: TRBV6-1
length: 14
size: .
J: TRBJ1-6
D: TRBD1
DNA: TGTGCCAGCAGTGGGGGACAGATTAATTCACCCCTCCACTTT
CDR3: CASSGGQINSPLHF

V: TRBV5-4
length: 14
size: once
J: TRBJ2-2
D: .
DNA: TGTGCCAGCAGTCCCACCGAGAACACCGGGGAGCTGTTTTTT
CDR3: CASSPTENTGELFF

V: TRBV12-5
length: 16
size: .
J: TRBJ2-1
D: TRBD2
DNA: TGTGCTAGTGGTTTGAAACCGGGACTAGTGAGGAATGAGCAGTTCTTC
CDR3: CASGLKPGLVRNEQFF

V: TRBV19
length: 12
size: .
J: TRBJ1-1
D: .
DNA: TGTGCCAGCCGGCGGAGTACCACTGAAGCTTTCTTT
CDR3: CASRRSTTEAFF

V: TRBV7-2
length: 15
size: .
J: TRBJ2-1
D: .
DNA: TGTGCCAGCAGTCCGGACTCAGTGAGTCGGAATGAGCAGTTCTTC
CDR3: CASSPDSVSRNEQFF

V: TRBV4-3
length: 17
size: .
J: TRBJ2-3
D: TRBD2
DNA: TGCGCCAGCAGCCAAGATCGGGCGGGGGGGCCGACAGATACGCAGTATTTT
CDR3: CASSQDRAGGPTDTQYF

V: TRBV6-5
length: 12
size: .
J: TRBJ1-2
D: .
DNA: TGTGCCAGCAGTTACCGGGAATCTGGCTACACCTTC
CDR3: CASSYRESGYTF

V: TRBV11-3
length: 11
size: .
J: TRBJ1-1
D: .
DNA: TGTGCCAGCAGCGCTGGGGCTGAAGCTTTCTTT
CDR3: CASSAGAEAFF

V: TRBV6-1
length: 16
size: .
J: TRBJ2-3
D: TRBD2
DNA: TGTGCCAGCAGTGAACCGGCGGGGGGTAGCACAGATACGCAGTATTTT
CDR3: CASSEPAGGSTDTQYF